The following is a T cell receptor (beta chain) sequence with its context. Its antigen is not known. Authors' methods: ImmunoSEQ sequences covered only the junction and lacked quality scores; filtering therefore differed. Data came from immunoSEQ multiplex PCR; TCRdb stores just in-frame clones and leaves some out. V and J calls and clone size are copied from that table; D and trimming were computed from the DNA. This sample carries 2 million to 2.5 million clones, roughly 92% of them seen once, and the ten largest clones take 0.37%. The data are from a study of shared clonotypes between healthy human individuals. Study results and caveats: A generally larger estimated richness was seen in naive subsets than in memory subsets.

V lost 0 bases, J lost 5 bases, and 6 bases stayed unmatched. The CDR3 totals 15 residues. The germline gives CDR1 LNHNV, CDR2 YYDKDF (reference sequence). The gene calls are TRBV15 and TRBJ1-2; 7 bases map to TRBD1. The receptor's source is a man younger than 30 in good health. Some clones in this sample may be carry-over from other donors' samples. Sequencing was carried out using naive CD4+ T cells from PBMCs. Indicated subset: CD45RA+ positively selected. The CDR3 spells CATSRETGSLYGYTF. The CDR3, as DNA: TGTGCCACCAGCAGAGAGACAGGGAGCCTATATGGCTACACCTTC.